A single sample gave rise to the 16 T cell receptor beta chains below, sequenced in a study of blood T cells in healthy people across ages. Using a J-beta primer mix together with a sample-barcoded 5' primer, a second PCR was run for 7 to 11 cycles. One entry per CDR3 protein, called by TCRdb with MiXCR from the 5' RACE reads. The profile shows under 800,000 distinct CDR3 sequences, 35% to 45% of them singletons. What was sequenced was blood. Source of these receptors: an older woman in good health.

The chain couples TRBV4-3 to TRBJ1-6, with D perhaps matching TRBD1 (6 bases). Germline CDR1 reads LGHNA; CDR2 reads YSLEER. V was trimmed by 1 base and J by 9 bases, leaving 16 bases between them. The CDR3 length is 16 residues. CDR3 amino acids: CASSQAGTHEASPLHF. The CDR3 DNA follows: TGCGCCAGCAGCCAAGCCGGGACACATGAAGCTTCACCCCTCCACTTT.

The chain couples TRBV13 to TRBJ1-1; a possible D gene is TRBD1 (6 bases). Deletions cut 9 bases from V and 0 bases from J, with 32 bases between. The V gene's germline CDR1 is PRHDT and CDR2 FYEKMQ (reference sequence). The CDR3 runs to 20 residues. For the CDR3, the DNA is TGTGCCAGGAGCACCCGGACAGAAAGCTCTCACCTGGGTGTGAACACTGAAGCTTTCTTT. Translating gives CARSTRTESSHLGVNTEAFF.

The chain has TRBV7-9 and TRBJ2-3, with TRBD2 matching 9 bases. From germline, CDR1 is SEHNR and CDR2 FQNEAQ (reference sequence). Trimming took 5 bases from V and 5 from J; bases not matched to a gene: 5. The CDR3 runs to 14 residues. The CDR3 DNA sequence: TGTGCCAGCAGCGCGGCGGGAGGGGTAGATACGCAGTATTTT. This sequence encodes CASSAAGGVDTQYF. Looking up the rest from reference TRBV7-9 and TRBJ2-3 gives the full variable domain: DTGVSQNPRHKITKRGQNVTFRCDPISEHNRLYWYRQTLGQGPEFLTYFQNEAQLEKSRLLSDRFSAERPKGSFSTLEIQRTEQGDSAMYLCASSAAGGVDTQYFGPGTRLTVL.

This clonotype came up many times. The chain carries TRBV12-3 or TRBV12-4 and TRBJ2-7, with no clear D. Deletions cut 5 bases from V and 1 base from J, with 6 bases between. CDR3 size: 12 residues. Here the CDR3 DNA reads TGTGCCAGCAGTCCAACATCCTACGAGCAGTACTTC. Translation: CASSPTSYEQYF.

The chain is built from TRBV20-1 and TRBJ1-6; TRBD1 matches 7 bases. CDR3 size: 13 residues. Germline V gives CDR1 DFQATT, CDR2 SNEGSKA (reference sequence). The trim removed 6 bases at V and 7 bases at J, leaving 6 bases unmatched. The CDR3, as DNA: TGCAGTGCAGGGACAGTAGTAAATTCACCCCTCCACTTT. It yields the protein CSAGTVVNSPLHF.

The chain combines TRBV9 with TRBJ2-5; TRBD1 is a possible D gene (6 bases). Germline V lookup: CDR1 SGDLS, CDR2 YYNGEE. The CDR3 is 16 amino acids. V lost 3 bases to trimming and J lost 2 bases, with 17 bases between them. CDR3 coding DNA: TGTGCCAGCAGCGCGGACATAACAGGGTCGCAAGAGACCCAGTACTTC. It codes for CASSADITGSQETQYF.

This clonotype was picked up many times. The gene calls are TRBV29-1 and TRBJ2-5, with D perhaps TRBD1 (6 bases). V lost 6 bases and J 5 bases, leaving 19 bases between the germline ends. The CDR3 has 14 amino acids. Germline CDR1 reads SQVTM; CDR2 reads ANQGSEA. CDR3 in DNA: TGCAGCGTCTGGGCCGAAGACAGGTGGGAGACCCAGTACTTC. The encoded protein is CSVWAEDRWETQYF. The full variable domain, its missing parts supplied by reference TRBV29-1 and TRBJ2-5, is SAVISQKPSRDICQRGTSLTIQCQVDSQVTMMFWYRQQPGQSLTLIATANQGSEATYESGFVIDKFPISRPNLTFSTLTVSNMSPEDSSIYLCSVWAEDRWETQYFGPGTRLLVL.

This clonotype was observed a single time. The J gene is TRBJ2-1, the V gene TRBV4-1; the D gene could be TRBD1 or TRBD2 (5 bases each). Between the trimmed V and J ends, which lost 8 bases and 0 bases, there was a span of 23 bases. Germline values: CDR1 MGHRA, CDR2 YSYEKL. The CDR3 length is 18 residues. The CDR3 nucleotides are TGCGCCAGCCGGGGATATTCGCGAGGGGAGAGCTCCTACAATGAGCAGTTCTTC. Its protein is CASRGYSRGESSYNEQFF.

This clonotype showed up just a few times. The chain is built from TRBV7-3 and TRBJ2-7, with D unclear. Trimming took off 2 bases at V and 0 bases at J, with 11 bases between the two ends. CDR3 length: 15 amino acids. Germline V gene sequence: CDR1 SGHTA, CDR2 FQGTGA. The CDR3 coding sequence is TGTGCCAGCAGCTTAGGCTCAAGTACCTCCTACGAGCAGTACTTC. It specifies CASSLGSSTSYEQYF. The full variable domain, with the rest looked up from reference TRBV7-3 and TRBJ2-7, is GAGVSQTPSNKVTEKGKYVELRCDPISGHTALYWYRQSLGQGPEFLIYFQGTGAADDSGLPNDRFFAVRPEGSVSTLKIQRTERGDSAVYLCASSLGSSTSYEQYFGPGTRLTVT.

The chain links TRBV7-2 to TRBJ2-7; 10 bases agree with TRBD2. J was trimmed by 7 bases and V by 2 bases; bases with no gene match: 8. There are 15 residues in the CDR3. CDR1 SGHTA and CDR2 FQGNSA come from the germline V gene. CDR3 amino acids: CASSLFLAGDGEQYF. The CDR3 DNA follows: TGTGCCAGCAGCTTATTTCTAGCGGGAGATGGGGAGCAGTACTTC.

This clonotype occurred a few times. An end of the junction differs from the germline gene, which may be a read error. The gene calls are TRBV7-2 and TRBJ2-3; tentatively, D is TRBD2 (7 bases). The CDR3 is 15 amino acids. Germline V lookup: CDR1 SGHTA, CDR2 FQGNSA. Here the CDR3 reads CASRLGGDGTDTQYF. DNA for the CDR3: TGTGCCAGCAGGTTAGGGGGGGATGGAACAGATACGCAGTATTTT.

Comment on this clonotype: With a much larger clone just one base away, this may be a read error. The V call is TRBV20-1, the J call TRBJ1-2, with D unresolved. Germline lookup yields CDR1 DFQATT and CDR2 SNEGSKA (reference sequence). The ends were cut back, 5 bases at V and 4 bases at J, with 5 bases in the middle. The CDR3 sequence is 10 residues long. The CDR3 protein is CSAGTYGYTF. CDR3 sequence (DNA): TGCAGTGCTGGAACCTATGGCTACACCTTC.

The chain joins TRBV20-1 to TRBJ2-5; 9 bases agree with TRBD2. The CDR3 is made up of 15 amino acids. Germline CDR1 DFQATT, CDR2 SNEGSKA (reference sequence). Trimming removed 4 bases from V and 2 bases from J; junction bases left unmatched: 8. DNA for the CDR3: TGCAGTGCTAAGAGGCTAGCGGGGCTACAAGAGACCCAGTACTTC. This encodes CSAKRLAGLQETQYF.

This clonotype came up a few times. CDR3 residues: CSARDRVVTQYF. The DNA for the CDR3 is TGCAGTGCTAGAGATCGTGTGGTAACGCAGTATTTT. This chain connects TRBV20-1 to TRBJ2-3; D remains ambiguous. Per the germline V gene, CDR1 is DFQATT and CDR2 is SNEGSKA (reference sequence). With 0 bases removed from V and 9 bases from J, the gap between germline ends came to 10 bases. This CDR3 region has 12 residues.

This clonotype was observed a handful of times. This chain connects TRBV4-2 to TRBJ2-5, with a weak D call TRBD1 (5 bases). Trimming took 4 bases from V and 3 from J, leaving 15 bases between them. CDR3 size: 15 residues. From germline, CDR1 is LGHNA and CDR2 YNFKEQ. Here the CDR3 reads CASSPRQGQEETQYF. The CDR3 DNA follows: TGTGCCAGCAGCCCCCGGCAGGGTCAGGAAGAGACCCAGTACTTC.

The chain is built from TRBV3-1 and TRBJ2-7; D is unresolved. Germline V gene data show CDR1 as LGHDT and CDR2 as YNNKEL (reference sequence). Trimming cost V 1 base and J 2 bases, with 12 bases left between them. There are 15 residues in the CDR3. The CDR3, as DNA: TGTGCCAGCAGCCAAGGGGTCAGCCTGACCTACGAGCAGTACTTC. It codes for CASSQGVSLTYEQYF.